This TCR beta chain derives from a study of cytomegalovirus exposure and HLA in healthy donors. Germline CDR1 and CDR2: GTSNPN and SVGIG (reference sequence). Trimming pared 3 bases from V and 7 bases from J, leaving 18 bases between. The CDR3 spans 14 residues. Comments on this clone: Its target is unknown.

The study's findings and limits: In vitro checks showed that three CMV-associated chains really do target CMV antigens.

It was with 60 Vbeta and 13 Jbeta primers that the PCR ran. In the study's own analysis: As a later analysis found, there were roughly 80 million unique TCR beta chains, of which roughly 11 million were shared. Data came from immunoSEQ multiplex PCR; TCRdb stores just in-frame clones and leaves some out. V, J and clone size derive from that table, while D and trimming were established from the DNA sequence. The sample lists about 130,000 clones, around three quarters occurring once. V gene TRBV30 combines with J gene TRBJ1-1; D possibly corresponds to TRBD1 (5 bases). This sequence was found in a man between 18 and 35 years old in good health and CMV-seronegative. Specimen: PBMCs. The CDR3 region is CAWRGRGRSLEAFF. The DNA for the CDR3 is TGTGCCTGGAGGGGGAGGGGACGCTCACTTGAAGCTTTCTTT.